Only a few counts were recorded for the clone carrying this TCR beta chain. This specimen belongs to a study of T cells in Graves' hyperthyroidism and ophthalmopathy. Germline-derived CDR1 and CDR2 are MGHRA and YSYEKL. This CDR3 region has 16 residues. V lost 5 bases to trimming and J lost 0 bases, with 14 bases between them. From RNA transcripts, TCR beta CDR3 regions were amplified. HTBI primers drove first-round RT-PCR of the TCR CDR3. MiXCR was run by TCRdb on the multiplex PCR reads, yielding one entry per CDR3 protein. The sample lists about 480,000 distinct CDR3 sequences, approximately 15% seen once, with 15% to 20% in the top ten.

This chain connects TRBV4-1 to TRBJ1-5; no firm D call. The sample comprised blood. This TCR derives from a woman between 18 and 30 years old with Graves' hyperthyroidism. The CDR3 loop reads CASSGLGDYSNQPQHF. The CDR3 region has the DNA TGCGCCAGCAGCGGTCTTGGTGACTATAGCAATCAGCCCCAGCATTTT.